A single sample gave rise to the 23 T cell receptor beta chains below, sequenced in a study of T cell responses to AZD1222 COVID-19 vaccine. The repertoire was sequenced with immunoSEQ multiplex PCR; TCRdb's copy has only in-frame clones and lacks some. The sample carries 150,000 to 200,000 clones, 92% recorded once. Here the sequenced sample was peripheral blood, taken on day 0 of AZD1222 vaccination. The origin of the receptors is an adult in good health.

The rearrangement links TRBV11-3 to TRBJ2-1, with 8 bases fitting TRBD1. Germline V gene sequence: CDR1 SGHNT, CDR2 YENEEA. The CDR3 has 13 amino acids. Unmatched junction bases numbered 1, after V lost 3 bases and J lost 6 bases. CDR3 amino acids: CASSFTGGNEQFF. CDR3 nucleotide sequence: TGTGCCAGCAGCTTTACAGGGGGCAATGAGCAGTTCTTC.

The chain employs TRBV11-2 and TRBJ2-5; 16 bases match TRBD2. This CDR3 has 18 amino acids. V shed 1 base and J 4 bases; nucleotides not matched to a gene: 6. CDR1 is SGHAT and CDR2 is FQNNGV in the germline V gene. The CDR3 DNA sequence: TGTGCCAGCAGCTTAGTCGGGACTAGCGGGAGGGCAATAGAGACCCAGTACTTC. Translated, it gives CASSLVGTSGRAIETQYF.

The gene calls are TRBV5-6 and TRBJ2-1, with D unclear. Germline V lookup: CDR1 SGHDT, CDR2 YYEEEE. Trimming removed 3 bases from V and 4 bases from J, with 14 bases in between. This CDR3 comprises 15 residues. CDR3 sequence (DNA): TGTGCCAGCAGCTCTCCCTTTACTCCTTACAATGAGCAGTTCTTC. Its translation is CASSSPFTPYNEQFF.

CDR3 sequence reads: CASGLVRGTLFGYTF. In nucleotides, the CDR3 is TGTGCTAGTGGTTTGGTACGGGGAACTCTGTTTGGCTACACCTTC. The chain joins TRBV12-5 to TRBJ1-2; the D is unclear. The CDR3 runs to 15 residues. Trimming removed 0 bases from V and 7 bases from J, with 15 bases in between. Germline V gene sequence: CDR1 LGHNT, CDR2 FRNRAP.

The chain employs TRBV2 and TRBJ2-1; no reliable D call. CDR3 length equals 11 residues. V lost 5 bases and J lost 11, with 10 bases in between. Germline CDR1 is SNHLY and CDR2 is FYNNEI. The CDR3 DNA reads TGTGCCAGCAGTCCCACGGAGAAGCAGTTCTTC. Amino acid sequence: CASSPTEKQFF. The complete variable domain, with remaining parts taken from reference TRBV2 and TRBJ2-1, reads EPEVTQTPSHQVTQMGQEVILRCVPISNHLYFYWYRQILGQKVEFLVSFYNNEISEKSEIFDDQFSVERPDGSNFTLKIRSTKLEDSAMYFCASSPTEKQFFGPGTRLTVL.

The table lists this clone with a count of one. The rearrangement links TRBV6-6 to TRBJ2-7; a possible D gene is TRBD2 (6 bases). Germline assignment: CDR1 MNHNY and CDR2 SVGAGI (reference sequence). CDR3 length: 15 amino acids. Trimming took 0 bases from V and 2 from J, leaving 11 bases between them. The CDR3 region is CASSYSGRPPYEQYF. For the CDR3, the DNA is TGTGCCAGCAGTTACTCGGGGAGGCCGCCCTACGAGCAGTACTTC.

V gene TRBV19 combines with J gene TRBJ1-6; the D is unclear. Trimming pared 0 bases from V and 0 bases from J, leaving 3 bases between. CDR1 and CDR2 (germline): LNHDA, SQIVND (reference sequence). The CDR3 length is 15 residues. CDR3 sequence reads: CASSIDYSYNSPLHF. Written as DNA, the CDR3 is TGTGCCAGTAGTATAGACTACTCCTATAATTCACCCCTCCACTTT.

The chain has TRBV28 and TRBJ2-1; D gene uncertain. Trimming took off 1 base at V and 9 bases at J, with 10 bases between the two ends. From germline, CDR1 is MDHEN and CDR2 SYDVKM. The CDR3 has 13 residues. In DNA form, the CDR3 reads TGTGCCAGCAGTTTATCCACACTGGCTGAGCAGTTCTTC. It codes for CASSLSTLAEQFF.

The rearrangement uses TRBV19 and TRBJ1-3; a possible D gene is TRBD1 (5 bases). There are 15 residues in the CDR3. CDR1 is LNHDA and CDR2 is SQIVND in the germline V gene (reference sequence). V dropped 3 bases and J dropped 0 bases, with 9 bases sitting between them. The CDR3 DNA reads TGTGCCAGTAGTATTACAGGCCGCTCTGGAAACACCATATATTTT. This translates into CASSITGRSGNTIYF.

This rearrangement joins TRBV19 to TRBJ1-6, with TRBD1 matching 7 bases. J was trimmed by 10 bases and V by 7 bases; bases with no gene match: 10. This CDR3 has 14 residues. From germline, CDR1 is LNHDA and CDR2 SQIVND (reference sequence). In DNA, the CDR3 is TGTGCCAGTACCCAGGGGGGCGAAAGCTCACCCCTCCACTTT. It translates to CASTQGGESSPLHF. Full variable domain (missing parts from reference TRBV19 and TRBJ1-6): DGGITQSPKYLFRKEGQNVTLSCEQNLNHDAMYWYRQDPGQGLRLIYYSQIVNDFQKGDIAEGYSVSREKKESFPLTVTSAQKNPTAFYLCASTQGGESSPLHFGNGTRLTVT.

This clone was picked up many times. The genes are TRBV12-3 or TRBV12-4 and TRBJ1-2; D not certain. This CDR3 comprises 13 residues. V lost 2 bases and J lost 2, with 6 bases in between. As DNA, the CDR3 is TGTGCCAGCAGTTTAAACAGAAACTATGGCTACACCTTC. Translating it yields CASSLNRNYGYTF.

This CDR3 reads CASSTGGSLGYEQYF. In nucleotides, the CDR3 is TGTGCCAGCAGTACAGGGGGCAGTCTTGGTTACGAGCAGTACTTC. This chain links TRBV27 with TRBJ2-7; 9 nucleotides align to TRBD1. The CDR3 runs 15 residues. J gave up 4 bases and V 5 bases, and 9 bases lay outside the gene matches. Germline V gene lookup returns CDR1 MNHEY and CDR2 SMNVEV (reference sequence).

This rearrangement joins TRBV5-1 to TRBJ1-3, with TRBD1 matching over 12 bases. The CDR3 is 17 residues long. CDR1 SGHRS and CDR2 YFSETQ come from the germline V gene. V gave up 0 bases and J gave up 4 bases; unmatched junction bases: 5. CDR3 sequence reads: CASSLDGTGGLGNTIYF. The CDR3, as DNA: TGCGCCAGCAGCTTGGATGGGACAGGGGGCCTGGGAAACACCATATATTTT.

This chain uses TRBV7-9 with TRBJ1-2; possible D gene TRBD1, 5 bases. The CDR3 runs 15 residues. Trimming removed 5 bases from V and 0 bases from J, with 13 bases in between. Germline lookup yields CDR1 SEHNR and CDR2 FQNEAQ (reference sequence). This CDR3 is CASSPGAGANYGYTF. DNA for the CDR3: TGTGCCAGCAGCCCAGGAGCGGGGGCTAACTATGGCTACACCTTC.

This rearrangement joins TRBV19 to TRBJ1-2; D gene unclear. V lost 8 bases and J lost 5, with 12 bases in between. The CDR3 consists of 12 residues. CDR1 and CDR2 (germline): LNHDA, SQIVND (reference sequence). CDR3 nucleotides: TGTGCCAGTCCCCCCCCGCCGTATGGCTACACCTTC. Translation: CASPPPPYGYTF.

The J gene is TRBJ1-1, the V gene TRBV12-3 or TRBV12-4; D might be TRBD1 (5 bases). The ends were cut back, 8 bases at V and 3 bases at J, with 13 bases in the middle. The length of the CDR3 is 13 residues. This CDR3 is CASRVGLDTEAFF. The CDR3 DNA sequence: TGTGCCAGCCGGGTGGGGCTGGACACTGAAGCTTTCTTT.

The chain carries TRBV19 and TRBJ1-2, with 7 bases identical to TRBD1. CDR1 is LNHDA, CDR2 SQIVND, per germline (reference sequence). Losses at the gene ends were 5 bases for V and 4 bases for J; bases not matched to a gene: 10. The CDR3 is 15 residues long. In DNA, the CDR3 is TGTGCCAGTAGTCCATCGGGACAGCACGTCTATGGCTACACCTTC. This sequence encodes CASSPSGQHVYGYTF.

The V and J genes are TRBV5-1 and TRBJ1-3, with no clear D. The V end lost 0 bases, the J end lost 0 bases, and 10 bases lay between the germline ends. Germline CDR1 SGHRS, CDR2 YFSETQ. CDR3 length: 16 residues. Here the CDR3 DNA reads TGCGCCAGCAGCTTGGCCGACATTCTCTCTGGAAACACCATATATTTT. It specifies CASSLADILSGNTIYF.

This chain links TRBV12-3 or TRBV12-4 with TRBJ2-2; D possibly corresponds to TRBD2 (5 bases). The CDR3 is made up of 12 amino acids. V was trimmed by 11 bases and J by 5 bases, leaving 12 bases between them. Here the CDR3 reads CAYFGETGELFF. CDR3 bases: TGTGCCTACTTCGGGGAGACCGGGGAGCTGTTTTTT.

The chain has TRBV9 and TRBJ2-3; D tentatively fits TRBD1 or TRBD2 (6 bases each). This CDR3 has 16 residues. The germline V gene has CDR1 SGDLS and CDR2 YYNGEE. Trimming shortened V by 1 base and J by 2 bases, and 14 bases separated the two germline ends. The CDR3 DNA reads as TGTGCCAGCAGCGTAAATGTAGGGGGGTCCACAGATACGCAGTATTTT. Its translation: CASSVNVGGSTDTQYF.

The V and J genes are TRBV6-1 and TRBJ1-1, with TRBD1 matching 8 bases. V gave up 0 bases and J gave up 3 bases; unmatched junction bases: 3. This CDR3 has 15 amino acids. From germline, CDR1 is MNHNS and CDR2 SASEGT. In DNA form, the CDR3 reads TGTGCCAGCAGTGAAGCACAGGGGGAATACACTGAAGCTTTCTTT. It encodes CASSEAQGEYTEAFF.

The V and J genes are TRBV18 and TRBJ1-2, with no clear D. CDR1 and CDR2 from the germline V gene are KGHSH and LQKENI. There are 14 residues in the CDR3. The V and J ends lost 3 bases and 0 bases respectively, with 8 bases between them. The CDR3 DNA follows: TGTGCCAGCTCACCCACGTCAGCTAACTATGGCTACACCTTC. Protein sequence: CASSPTSANYGYTF. Supplemented by reference TRBV18 and TRBJ1-2, the full variable domain reads NAGVMQNPRHLVRRRGQEARLRCSPMKGHSHVYWYRQLPEEGLKFMVYLQKENIIDESGMPKERFSAEFPKEGPSILRIQQVVRGDSAAYFCASSPTSANYGYTFGSGTRLTVV.

The rearrangement uses TRBV30 and TRBJ2-1; 7 nucleotides align to TRBD1. Germline V gene data show CDR1 as GTSNPN and CDR2 as SVGIG (reference sequence). V gave up 1 base and J gave up 6 bases; unmatched junction bases: 15. This CDR3 is 17 amino acids long. CDR3: CAWSGARTGVRINEQFF. DNA of the CDR3: TGTGCCTGGAGTGGAGCCAGGACAGGCGTCCGGATCAATGAGCAGTTCTTC.